This T cell receptor (beta chain) was sequenced during a study of shared clonotypes between healthy human individuals. Trimming removed 0 bases from V and 0 bases from J, with 5 bases in between. The CDR3 is 15 residues long. Germline V gene data show CDR1 as ENHRY and CDR2 as SYGVKD. Profiled with immunoSEQ multiplex PCR; TCRdb holds only in-frame clones, not every one. The sample yields approximately 1,000,000 clones, about 84% seen once. As regards this clone: Its specificity is unknown.

Study-level results: Sorted-subset samples were not fully sequenced, rarefaction indicated.

Donors were Caucasian adults residing in Nashville, Tennessee, USA. V usage is TRBV10-3 and J usage is TRBJ1-4; D call uncertain. The sequence was collected from a man aged 18 to 29 in good health. Some clones in this sample may be carry-over from other donors' samples. Material: memory CD4+ T cells from PBMCs. Subset indicated: CD45RA-negative fraction. CDR3 in amino acids: CAISESAATNEKLFF. For the CDR3, the DNA is TGTGCCATCAGTGAGTCTGCGGCAACTAATGAAAAACTGTTTTTT.